This entry lists 17 T cell receptor beta chains sequenced from one sample in a study of blood T cell repertoires in COVID-19 (dated by TCRdb to about 2020). The library came from the immunoSEQ multiplex PCR assay. Imported from immuneACCESS, the table was reduced by TCRdb to in-frame sequences with V and J called. These copies leave out some clones; in studies compared against another copy, an unresolved V gene accounts for under half, and the cause of the remainder is not known. This sample comprises around 210,000 clones, roughly 82% of them detected only once. Under 15% of the sample rests with the top ten. Sequencing was carried out using peripheral blood. The receptor source for this set is a human donor in a cohort sampled during active COVID-19.

The chain combines TRBV28 with TRBJ1-2; D remains unclear. Germline CDR1 MDHEN, CDR2 SYDVKM. The ends were cut back, 6 bases at V and 4 bases at J, with 15 bases in the middle. The CDR3 totals 14 residues. The chain's CDR3 is CASRTPAGRYGYTF. As DNA, the CDR3 is TGTGCCAGCAGAACTCCAGCGGGTCGCTATGGCTACACCTTC.

The J gene is TRBJ2-3, the V gene TRBV5-1, with a weak D call TRBD2 (5 bases). The V end lost 4 bases, the J end lost 2 bases, and 11 bases lay between the germline ends. The CDR3 consists of 14 residues. Germline CDR1 SGHRS, CDR2 YFSETQ. The CDR3 is CASSGGSATDTQYF. The DNA of the CDR3 is TGCGCCAGCAGCGGCGGGTCCGCCACAGATACGCAGTATTTT. The entire variable domain, with the rest obtained from reference TRBV5-1 and TRBJ2-3, is as follows: KAGVTQTPRYLIKTRGQQVTLSCSPISGHRSVSWYQQTPGQGLQFLFEYFSETQRNKGNFPGRFSGRQFSNSRSEMNVSTLELGDSALYLCASSGGSATDTQYFGPGTRLTVL.

The chain employs TRBV18 and TRBJ2-1, with TRBD2 as a possible D gene (6 bases). V shed 5 bases and J shed 8 bases, with 10 bases lying between them. From germline, CDR1 is KGHSH and CDR2 LQKENI. The CDR3 covers 12 residues. This CDR3 is CASSEKRDEQFF. DNA of the CDR3: TGTGCCAGCTCAGAAAAGCGGGATGAGCAGTTCTTC. Full variable domain (rest looked up from reference TRBV18 and TRBJ2-1): NAGVMQNPRHLVRRRGQEARLRCSPMKGHSHVYWYRQLPEEGLKFMVYLQKENIIDESGMPKERFSAEFPKEGPSILRIQQVVRGDSAAYFCASSEKRDEQFFGPGTRLTVL.

This clone was picked up one time. The chain combines TRBV2 with TRBJ1-1; 9 nucleotides match TRBD1. CDR3 length: 13 residues. V dropped 8 bases and J dropped 7; count of bases not matched to a gene: 8. Germline lookup yields CDR1 SNHLY and CDR2 FYNNEI. The CDR3 loop is CASGRTGVNEAFF. CDR3 DNA: TGTGCCAGCGGTAGGACAGGGGTTAATGAAGCTTTCTTT.

V gene TRBV27 combines with J gene TRBJ1-2, with 9 nucleotides matching TRBD1. Germline V gives CDR1 MNHEY, CDR2 SMNVEV (reference sequence). With 4 bases clipped from V and 3 bases from J, the junction kept 6 bases outside the gene matches. The CDR3 loop spans 15 amino acids. The CDR3 region has the DNA TGTGCCAGCAGTTCTCCGGGACAGGGTCACTATGGCTACACCTTC. It codes for CASSSPGQGHYGYTF.

The rearrangement uses TRBV7-2 and TRBJ1-3; the match to TRBD1 covers 7 bases. V lost 5 bases to trimming and J lost 2 bases; unmatched junction nucleotides: 3. The germline gives CDR1 SGHTA, CDR2 FQGNSA. The CDR3 is 14 amino acids. In DNA, the CDR3 is TGTGCCAGCAGCCGGGGACAGACTGGAAACACCATATATTTT. Protein sequence: CASSRGQTGNTIYF.

The sample holds one count of this clone. The genes are TRBV5-1 and TRBJ2-2; 9 bases map to TRBD2. The CDR3 consists of 18 residues. With V trimmed by 3 bases and J by 0 bases, 9 bases remained unmatched. Germline CDR1 SGHRS, CDR2 YFSETQ. CDR3 DNA sequence: TGCGCCAGCAGCTCCCAACTAGCGGGTCTGACGAACACCGGGGAGCTGTTTTTT. Translated: CASSSQLAGLTNTGELFF. Full variable domain (remainder filled in from reference TRBV5-1 and TRBJ2-2): KAGVTQTPRYLIKTRGQQVTLSCSPISGHRSVSWYQQTPGQGLQFLFEYFSETQRNKGNFPGRFSGRQFSNSRSEMNVSTLELGDSALYLCASSSQLAGLTNTGELFFGEGSRLTVL.

The chain joins TRBV3-1 (or the pseudogene TRBV3-2) to TRBJ2-5; tentative D call: TRBD2 (6 bases). The CDR3 length is 17 residues. V was clipped by 6 bases and J by 1 base, with 21 bases between them. Looked up from germline, CDR1 is LGHDT and CDR2 is YNNKEL (reference sequence). Written as DNA, the CDR3 is TGTGCCAGCAGTCGAAAGGTCTTCGCGGGACCCCAAGAGACCCAGTACTTC. It is translated as CASSRKVFAGPQETQYF.

The gene calls are TRBV5-1 and TRBJ1-4; TRBD1 aligns across 9 bases. This CDR3 comprises 14 residues. Germline-derived CDR1 and CDR2 are SGHRS and YFSETQ. Losses at the gene ends were 3 bases for V and 8 bases for J; bases not matched to a gene: 5. This chain's CDR3 is CASSSQTGGEKLFF. CDR3 DNA sequence: TGCGCCAGCAGCTCCCAGACAGGGGGGGAAAAACTGTTTTTT.

The DNA of the CDR3 is TGCGCCAGCAGCTTGTCGGGGACAGGGGGCACTGAAGCTTTCTTT. It is translated as CASSLSGTGGTEAFF. The chain couples TRBV5-1 to TRBJ1-1, with 11 bases lining up with TRBD1. V lost 1 base to trimming and J lost 4 bases; unmatched junction nucleotides: 3. The CDR3 is made up of 15 amino acids. The germline gives CDR1 SGHRS, CDR2 YFSETQ.

V and J are TRBV5-1 and TRBJ2-1; 7 nucleotides align to TRBD1. V dropped 4 bases and J dropped 5; count of bases not matched to a gene: 9. The germline V gene has CDR1 SGHRS and CDR2 YFSETQ. This CDR3 comprises 15 residues. CDR3 region: CASSINRDRNNEQFF. In nucleotides, the CDR3 is TGCGCCAGCAGCATTAACCGGGACAGAAACAATGAGCAGTTCTTC.

This sequence joins TRBV6-5 and TRBJ2-1; TRBD2 matches at 9 bases. CDR1 and CDR2 from the germline V gene are MNHEY and SVGAGI. The junction had 5 bases not matched to a gene; V was cut back by 2 bases and J by 6 bases. CDR3 length: 15 residues. The CDR3 DNA sequence: TGTGCCAGCAGTTACGGGACTAGCAGATCCAATGAGCAGTTCTTC. Protein sequence: CASSYGTSRSNEQFF.

This chain uses TRBV19 with TRBJ2-7, with D possibly TRBD1 on 5 matching bases. This CDR3 region has 15 residues. Germline V CDR1 and CDR2: LNHDA, SQIVND (reference sequence). V was shortened by 2 bases and J by 2 bases, with 13 bases between the two germline ends. The CDR3 here is CASSITLDSTYEQYF. The CDR3 DNA is TGTGCCAGTAGTATAACCCTTGACAGTACCTACGAGCAGTACTTC.

This clone was counted once. The chain has TRBV28 and TRBJ2-5; the match to TRBD2 covers 10 bases. Germline values: CDR1 MDHEN, CDR2 SYDVKM. Germline trimming cut 4 bases from V and 5 bases from J; bases unmatched to any gene: 7. This CDR3 has 15 amino acids. The DNA of the CDR3 is TGTGCCAGCAGTTCTCTAGCGGGAGTGCGGGAGACCCAGTACTTC. Translation: CASSSLAGVRETQYF. The variable domain in full, completed from reference TRBV28 and TRBJ2-5, reads DVKVTQSSRYLVKRTGEKVFLECVQDMDHENMFWYRQDPGLGLRLIYFSYDVKMKEKGDIPEGYSVSREKKERFSLILESASTNQTSMYLCASSSLAGVRETQYFGPGTRLLVL.

There are a few counts of this clone. This chain uses TRBV24-1 with TRBJ2-5; TRBD2 agrees at 8 bases. The CDR3 consists of 12 residues. CDR1 and CDR2 (germline): KGHDR, SFDVKD. Trimming at V came to 6 bases and at J to 8 bases, leaving 4 bases not matched to a gene. CDR3 region: CATSPAGATQYF. CDR3 in DNA: TGTGCCACCAGTCCAGCGGGAGCTACCCAGTACTTC.

This clone was recorded once. The rearrangement joins TRBV5-4 to TRBJ2-5; tentatively, D is TRBD2 (7 bases). Trimming took off 1 base at V and 7 bases at J, with 11 bases between the two ends. CDR1 is SGHNT, CDR2 YYREEE, per germline (reference sequence). CDR3 length equals 13 residues. The CDR3 sequence is CASSLQGRVTQYF. CDR3 DNA sequence: TGTGCCAGCAGCTTGCAGGGGAGGGTGACCCAGTACTTC. The whole variable domain, filled in from reference TRBV5-4 and TRBJ2-5, reads ETGVTQSPTHLIKTRGQQVTLRCSSQSGHNTVSWYQQALGQGPQFIFQYYREEENGRGNFPPRFSGLQFPNYSSELNVNALELDDSALYLCASSLQGRVTQYFGPGTRLLVL.

This clone appeared once. The CDR3 nucleotides read TGTGCCACCTCCGGGACTAATCTTAACAATGAGCAGTTCTTC. This translates into CATSGTNLNNEQFF. The V and J genes are TRBV27 and TRBJ2-1, with 7 bases matching TRBD2. Germline CDR1 and CDR2: MNHEY and SMNVEV (reference sequence). Trimming at V came to 10 bases and at J to 5 bases, leaving 11 bases not matched to a gene. The CDR3 loop spans 14 amino acids.